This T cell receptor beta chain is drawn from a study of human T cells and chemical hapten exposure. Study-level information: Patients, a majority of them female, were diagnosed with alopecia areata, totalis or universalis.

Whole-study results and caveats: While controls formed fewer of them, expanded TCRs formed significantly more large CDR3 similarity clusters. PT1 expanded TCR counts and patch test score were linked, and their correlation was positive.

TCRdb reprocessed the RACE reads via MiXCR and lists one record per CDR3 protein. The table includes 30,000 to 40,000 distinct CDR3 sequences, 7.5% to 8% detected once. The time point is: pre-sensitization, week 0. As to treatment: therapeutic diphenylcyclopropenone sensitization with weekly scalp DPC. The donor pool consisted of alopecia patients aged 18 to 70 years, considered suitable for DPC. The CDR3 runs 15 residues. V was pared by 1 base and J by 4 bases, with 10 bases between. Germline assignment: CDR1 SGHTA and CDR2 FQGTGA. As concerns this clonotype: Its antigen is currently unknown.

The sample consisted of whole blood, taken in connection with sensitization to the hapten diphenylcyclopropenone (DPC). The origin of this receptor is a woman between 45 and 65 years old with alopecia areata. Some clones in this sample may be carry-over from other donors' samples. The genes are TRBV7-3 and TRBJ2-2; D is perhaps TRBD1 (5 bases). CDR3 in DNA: TGTGCCAGCAGCTTAAATCCAGGGATCACCGGGGAGCTGTTTTTT. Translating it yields CASSLNPGITGELFF.